Shown below are 9 T cell receptor beta chains from a single sample sequenced in a study of CD8 T cells in ankylosing spondylitis. TCRdb called the 5' RACE reads again in MiXCR, with one record for every CDR3 protein. The sample has 650,000 to 800,000 distinct CDR3 sequences, around 19% seen once; the top ten hold 15% to 20%. Their cognate antigens are unknown. Regarding the study as a whole: Characteristic of ankylosing spondylitis blood, it appeared, was a TCR beta motif comprising roughly 8 highly homologous variants.

Sequenced sample: blood, either unsorted or a sorted T cell fraction (not recorded which). All receptors derive from a male donor with ankylosing spondylitis.

The chain carries TRBV20-1 and TRBJ2-1; 10 nucleotides align to TRBD2. J lost 6 bases, V lost 3 bases, and 11 bases had no gene match. The germline V gene has CDR1 DFQATT and CDR2 SNEGSKA (reference sequence). This CDR3 contains 16 residues. This CDR3 is CSARAASGSNFNEQFF. The CDR3 coding sequence is TGCAGTGCTAGGGCGGCTAGCGGGAGTAACTTCAATGAGCAGTTCTTC.

This chain links TRBV6-1 with TRBJ2-2, with D tentatively TRBD2 (7 bases). Germline loops: CDR1 MNHNS, CDR2 SASEGT. This CDR3 spans 14 amino acids. V shed 7 bases and J shed 7 bases, with 16 bases lying between them. In DNA, the CDR3 is TGTGCCAGCAATCTTGGGGGGGCGGACGGGGAGCTGTTTTTT. Translated: CASNLGGADGELFF.

This clonotype was seen many times. The chain recombines TRBV29-1 with TRBJ1-2, with D possibly being TRBD1 (5 bases). The germline V and J ends were trimmed by 8 bases and 0 bases, with 22 bases remaining between them. Germline V lookup: CDR1 SQVTM, CDR2 ANQGSEA. The CDR3 has 16 residues. The DNA for the CDR3 is TGCAGCAGCCTGGGGGACCCCATGGGGACTAACTATGGCTACACCTTC. Translation gives CSSLGDPMGTNYGYTF.

A few counts support this clonotype. The chain combines TRBV24-1 with TRBJ2-2; 10 positions agree with TRBD2. From germline, CDR1 is KGHDR and CDR2 SFDVKD. The CDR3 length is 17 residues. V was pared by 4 bases and J by 6 bases, with 10 bases of the junction left unmatched. The CDR3 spells CATSDPVASGRAGELFF. The CDR3 region has the DNA TGTGCCACCAGTGACCCGGTCGCTAGCGGGAGAGCCGGGGAGCTGTTTTTT.

The rearrangement uses TRBV5-1 and TRBJ2-1, with D tentatively TRBD2 (5 bases). Trimming shortened V by 0 bases and J by 5 bases, and 12 bases separated the two germline ends. The germline V gene encodes CDR1 SGHRS and CDR2 YFSETQ. This CDR3 has 15 amino acids. The CDR3 protein is CASSLVGVGNNEQFF. CDR3 in DNA: TGCGCCAGCAGCTTGGTTGGGGTCGGGAACAATGAGCAGTTCTTC.

The chain couples TRBV28 to TRBJ1-3, with D unresolved. Germline V gene sequence: CDR1 MDHEN, CDR2 SYDVKM. The CDR3 is 14 amino acids. With 7 bases removed from V and 4 bases from J, the gap between germline ends came to 14 bases. CDR3 DNA sequence: TGTGCCAGCACCCCCACGCAAGGGGGAAACACCATATATTTT. Its protein is CASTPTQGGNTIYF.

This sequence joins TRBV28 and TRBJ2-3; 11 bases align to TRBD2. CDR3 size: 18 residues. J was trimmed by 3 bases and V by 6 bases; bases with no gene match: 14. CDR1 MDHEN and CDR2 SYDVKM come from the germline V gene. The CDR3 coding sequence is TGTGCCAGCAGGGCTACTAGCGGGAGAGGATCAGGGACAGATACGCAGTATTTT. The encoded protein is CASRATSGRGSGTDTQYF.

There are a few counts of this clonotype. This rearrangement joins TRBV27 to TRBJ1-5, with unresolved D. The V gene's germline CDR1 is MNHEY and CDR2 SMNVEV (reference sequence). The V gene lost 4 bases and the J gene lost 0 bases, with 13 bases spanning the gap. This CDR3 contains 16 residues. For the CDR3, the DNA is TGTGCCAGCAGTTCCACTGGCCACTATAGCAATCAGCCCCAGCATTTT. This gives the protein CASSSTGHYSNQPQHF.

This chain uses TRBV20-1 with TRBJ2-3; D is ambiguous. This CDR3 spans 12 amino acids. The V gene lost 7 bases and the J gene lost 4 bases, with 12 bases spanning the gap. Germline V gene lookup returns CDR1 DFQATT and CDR2 SNEGSKA (reference sequence). As DNA, the CDR3 is TGCAGTGGGGCCCAAGGGCCAGATACGCAGTATTTT. This encodes CSGAQGPDTQYF.